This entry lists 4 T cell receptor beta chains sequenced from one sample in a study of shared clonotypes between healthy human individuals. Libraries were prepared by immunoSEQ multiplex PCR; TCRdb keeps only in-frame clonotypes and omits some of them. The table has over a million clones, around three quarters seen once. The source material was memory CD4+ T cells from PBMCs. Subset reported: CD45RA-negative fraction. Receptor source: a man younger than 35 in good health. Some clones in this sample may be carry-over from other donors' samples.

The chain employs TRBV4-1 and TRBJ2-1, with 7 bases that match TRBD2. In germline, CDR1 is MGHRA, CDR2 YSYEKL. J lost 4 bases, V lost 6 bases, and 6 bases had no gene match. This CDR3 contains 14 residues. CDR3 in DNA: TGCGCCAGCAGTTCAACTAGCGCTTACAATGAGCAGTTCTTC. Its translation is CASSSTSAYNEQFF.

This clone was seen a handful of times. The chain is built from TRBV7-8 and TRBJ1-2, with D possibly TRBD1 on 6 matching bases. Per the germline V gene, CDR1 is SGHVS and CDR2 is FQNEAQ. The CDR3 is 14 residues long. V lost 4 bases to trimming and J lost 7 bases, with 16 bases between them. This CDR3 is CASSSLQGSVGYTF. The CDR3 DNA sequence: TGTGCCAGCAGCTCCCTACAGGGATCAGTTGGCTACACCTTC.

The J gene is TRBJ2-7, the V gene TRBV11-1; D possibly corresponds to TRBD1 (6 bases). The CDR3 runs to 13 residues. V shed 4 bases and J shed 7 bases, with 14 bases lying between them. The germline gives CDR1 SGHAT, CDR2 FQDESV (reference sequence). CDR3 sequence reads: CASSSLDRPEQYF. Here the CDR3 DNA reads TGTGCCAGCAGCTCTTTAGACAGGCCAGAGCAGTACTTC.

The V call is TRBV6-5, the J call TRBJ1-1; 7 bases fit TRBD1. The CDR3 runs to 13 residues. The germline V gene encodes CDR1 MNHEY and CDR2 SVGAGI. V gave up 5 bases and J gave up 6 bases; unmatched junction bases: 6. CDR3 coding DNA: TGTGCCAGCAGTCGGAGGGGGCGCTCTGAAGCTTTCTTT. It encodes CASSRRGRSEAFF.